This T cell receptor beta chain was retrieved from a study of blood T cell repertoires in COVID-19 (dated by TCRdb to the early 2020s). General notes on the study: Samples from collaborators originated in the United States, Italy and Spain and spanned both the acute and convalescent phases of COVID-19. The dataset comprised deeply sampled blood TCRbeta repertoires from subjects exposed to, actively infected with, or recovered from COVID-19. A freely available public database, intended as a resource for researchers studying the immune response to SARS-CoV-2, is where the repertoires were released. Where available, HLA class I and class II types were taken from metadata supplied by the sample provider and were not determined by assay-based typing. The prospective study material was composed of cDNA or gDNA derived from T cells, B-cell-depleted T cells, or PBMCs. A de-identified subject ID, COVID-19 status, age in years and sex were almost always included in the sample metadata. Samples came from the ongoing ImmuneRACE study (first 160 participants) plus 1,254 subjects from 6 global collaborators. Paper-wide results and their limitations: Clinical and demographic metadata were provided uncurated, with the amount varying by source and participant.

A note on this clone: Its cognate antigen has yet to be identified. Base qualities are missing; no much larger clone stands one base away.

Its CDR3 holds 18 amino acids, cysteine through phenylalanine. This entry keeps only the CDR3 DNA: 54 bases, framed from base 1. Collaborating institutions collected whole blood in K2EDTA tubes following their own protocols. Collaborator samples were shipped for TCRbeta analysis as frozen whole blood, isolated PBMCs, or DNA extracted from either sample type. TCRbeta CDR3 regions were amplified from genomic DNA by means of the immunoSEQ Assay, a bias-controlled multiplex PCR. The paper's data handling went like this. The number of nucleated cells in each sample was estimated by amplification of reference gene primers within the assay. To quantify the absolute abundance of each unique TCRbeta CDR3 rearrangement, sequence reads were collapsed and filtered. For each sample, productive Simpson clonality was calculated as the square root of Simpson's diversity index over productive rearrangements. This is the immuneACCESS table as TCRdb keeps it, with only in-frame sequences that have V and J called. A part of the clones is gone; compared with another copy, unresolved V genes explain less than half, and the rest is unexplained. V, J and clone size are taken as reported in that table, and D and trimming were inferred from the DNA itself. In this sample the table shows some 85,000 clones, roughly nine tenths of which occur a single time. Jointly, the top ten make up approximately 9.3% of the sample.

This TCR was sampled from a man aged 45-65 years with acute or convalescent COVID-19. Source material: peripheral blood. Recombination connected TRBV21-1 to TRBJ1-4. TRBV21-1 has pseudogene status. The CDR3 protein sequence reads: CASSLETTGRGSNEKLFF. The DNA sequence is TGTGCCAGCAGCCTAGAAACAACAGGGAGGGGATCTAATGAAAAACTGTTTTTT.